The next 4 T cell receptor beta chains were all read from a single sample in a study of blood T cell repertoires in COVID-19. Here immunoSEQ multiplex PCR was the method, and the copy in TCRdb shows in-frame clones only, minus some. The sample lists around 90,000 clones, around 90% occurring once. The sequencing sample was made of peripheral blood. The receptors here all came from a middle-aged man with COVID-19, enrolled during active disease.

The rearrangement links TRBV19 to TRBJ1-5; no reliable D call. The length of the CDR3 is 16 residues. Trimming took off 0 bases at V and 2 bases at J, with 11 bases between the two ends. CDR1 and CDR2 from the germline V gene are LNHDA and SQIVND (reference sequence). The CDR3 region has the DNA TGTGCCAGTAGTATAGAGGGTGGGAGGGGCAATCAGCCCCAGCATTTT. Encoded protein: CASSIEGGRGNQPQHF.

The V and J genes are TRBV2 and TRBJ1-1, with TRBD1 as a possible D gene (6 bases). This CDR3 contains 13 residues. V was cut by 7 bases and J by 3 bases, with 12 bases left in between. Germline lookup yields CDR1 SNHLY and CDR2 FYNNEI. In DNA form, the CDR3 reads TGTGCCAGCATGGGACATCAAGACACTGAAGCTTTCTTT. As protein: CASMGHQDTEAFF.

CDR3 DNA: TGCGCCAGCAGCTTGAAAGTGAGGCTAAGCAATCAGCCCCAGCATTTT. Its translation is CASSLKVRLSNQPQHF. The chain uses TRBV5-1 and TRBJ1-5, with D unclear. Between the trimmed V and J ends, which lost 1 base and 1 base, there was a span of 12 bases. Germline loops: CDR1 SGHRS, CDR2 YFSETQ. There are 16 residues in the CDR3.

This chain connects TRBV7-2 to TRBJ1-1; 10 positions match TRBD1. The CDR3 loop spans 16 amino acids. Looked up from germline, CDR1 is SGHTA and CDR2 is FQGNSA. J gave up 5 bases and V 5 bases, and 11 bases lay outside the gene matches. In nucleotides, the CDR3 is TGTGCCAGCAGCGCGCTACAATCGGGACAGGGGACTGAAGCTTTCTTT. Translated: CASSALQSGQGTEAFF.